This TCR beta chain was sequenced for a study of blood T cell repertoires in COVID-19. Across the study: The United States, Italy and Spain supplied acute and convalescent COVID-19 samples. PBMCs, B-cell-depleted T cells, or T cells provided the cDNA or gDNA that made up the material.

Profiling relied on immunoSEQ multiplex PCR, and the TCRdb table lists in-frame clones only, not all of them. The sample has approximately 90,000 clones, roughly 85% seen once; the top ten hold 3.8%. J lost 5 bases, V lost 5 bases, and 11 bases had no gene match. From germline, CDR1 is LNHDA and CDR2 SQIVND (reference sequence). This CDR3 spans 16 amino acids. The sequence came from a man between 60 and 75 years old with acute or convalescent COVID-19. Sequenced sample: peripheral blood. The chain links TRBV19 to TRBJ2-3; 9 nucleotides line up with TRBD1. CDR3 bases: TGTGCCAGTAGTCCACGACAGGGGGGCAATGAAGATACGCAGTATTTT. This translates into CASSPRQGGNEDTQYF.